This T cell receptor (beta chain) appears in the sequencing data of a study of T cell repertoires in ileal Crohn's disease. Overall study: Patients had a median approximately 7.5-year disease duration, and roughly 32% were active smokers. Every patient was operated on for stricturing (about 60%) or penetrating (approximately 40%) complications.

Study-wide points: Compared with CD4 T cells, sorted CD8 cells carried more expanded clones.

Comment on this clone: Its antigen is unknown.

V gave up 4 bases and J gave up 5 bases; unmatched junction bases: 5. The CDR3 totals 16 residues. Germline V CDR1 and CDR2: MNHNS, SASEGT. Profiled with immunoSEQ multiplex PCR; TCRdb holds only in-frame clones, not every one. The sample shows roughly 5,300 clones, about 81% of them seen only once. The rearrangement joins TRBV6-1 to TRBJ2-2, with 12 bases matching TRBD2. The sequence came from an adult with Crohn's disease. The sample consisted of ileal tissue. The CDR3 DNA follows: TGTGCCAGCAGTGTCTCTAGCGGGAGGGGAACCGGGGAGCTGTTTTTT. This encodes CASSVSSGRGTGELFF.